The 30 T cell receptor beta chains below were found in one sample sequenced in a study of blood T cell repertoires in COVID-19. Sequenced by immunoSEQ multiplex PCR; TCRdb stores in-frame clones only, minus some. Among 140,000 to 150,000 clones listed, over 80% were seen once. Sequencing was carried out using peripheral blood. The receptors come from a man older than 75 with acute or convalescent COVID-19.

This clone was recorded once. This CDR3 is CASSPQANPTEAFF. CDR3 bases: TGTGCCAGCAGCCCCCAGGCCAACCCCACTGAAGCTTTCTTT. The chain couples TRBV3-1 (or the pseudogene TRBV3-2) to TRBJ1-1; D remains unclear. The germline V gene encodes CDR1 LGHDT and CDR2 YNNKEL (reference sequence). This CDR3 spans 14 amino acids. Trimming stripped 4 bases from V and 4 bases from J, with 13 bases between.

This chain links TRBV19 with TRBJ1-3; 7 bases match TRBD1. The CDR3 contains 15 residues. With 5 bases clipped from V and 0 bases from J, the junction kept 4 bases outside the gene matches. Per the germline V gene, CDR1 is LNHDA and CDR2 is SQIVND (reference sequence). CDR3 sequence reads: CASSADRNSGNTIYF. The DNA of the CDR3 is TGTGCCAGTAGTGCGGACAGGAACTCTGGAAACACCATATATTTT.

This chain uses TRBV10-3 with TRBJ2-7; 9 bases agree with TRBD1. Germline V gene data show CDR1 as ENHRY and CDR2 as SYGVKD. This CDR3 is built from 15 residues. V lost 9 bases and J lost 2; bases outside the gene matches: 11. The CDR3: CAIAPGQGATYEQYF. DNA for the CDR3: TGTGCCATTGCCCCGGGACAGGGCGCTACCTACGAGCAGTACTTC.

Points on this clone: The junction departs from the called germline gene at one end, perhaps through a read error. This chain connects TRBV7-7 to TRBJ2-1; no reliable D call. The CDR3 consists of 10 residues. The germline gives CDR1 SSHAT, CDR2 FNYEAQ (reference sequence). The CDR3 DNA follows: TGTGCTAGCAGCGTAACCCCAGGGTTCTTC. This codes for CASSVTPGFF.

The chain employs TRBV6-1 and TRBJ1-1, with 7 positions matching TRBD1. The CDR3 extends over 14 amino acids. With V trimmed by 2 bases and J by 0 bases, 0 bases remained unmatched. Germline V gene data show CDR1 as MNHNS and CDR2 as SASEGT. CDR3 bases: TGTGCCAGCAGTGAAAGGGGGCTGAACACTGAAGCTTTCTTT. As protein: CASSERGLNTEAFF.

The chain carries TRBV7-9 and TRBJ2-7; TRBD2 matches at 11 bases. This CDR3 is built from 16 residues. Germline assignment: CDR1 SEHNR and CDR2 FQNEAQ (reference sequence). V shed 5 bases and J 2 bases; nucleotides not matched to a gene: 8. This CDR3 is CASSPTTSGSPYEQYF. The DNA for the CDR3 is TGTGCCAGCAGCCCAACAACTAGCGGGAGTCCCTACGAGCAGTACTTC.

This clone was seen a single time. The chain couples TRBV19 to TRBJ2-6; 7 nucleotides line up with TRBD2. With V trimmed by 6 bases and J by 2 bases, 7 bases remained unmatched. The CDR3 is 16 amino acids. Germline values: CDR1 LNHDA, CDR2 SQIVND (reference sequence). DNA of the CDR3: TGTGCCAGTAGCCTGGGGCGGGGGACTGGGGCCAACGTCCTGACTTTC. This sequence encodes CASSLGRGTGANVLTF.

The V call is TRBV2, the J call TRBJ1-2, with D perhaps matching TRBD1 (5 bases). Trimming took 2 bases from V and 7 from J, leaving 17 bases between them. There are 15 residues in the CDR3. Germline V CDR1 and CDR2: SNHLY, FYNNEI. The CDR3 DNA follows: TGTGCCAGCAGTGAAAGCCTGGGGGGGTTTGGTGGCTACACCTTC. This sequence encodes CASSESLGGFGGYTF.

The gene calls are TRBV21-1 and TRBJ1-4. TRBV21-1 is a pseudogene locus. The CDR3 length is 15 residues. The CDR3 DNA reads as TGTGCCAGCAGCGACGAGAGGGCAACTAATGAAAAACTGTTTTTT. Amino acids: CASSDERATNEKLFF.

CDR3 DNA: TGCGCCAGCAGCTCAACCGGGACAGGGGCGAACACTGAAGCTTTCTTT. This codes for CASSSTGTGANTEAFF. The rearrangement links TRBV5-1 to TRBJ1-1; TRBD1 matches at 10 bases. V shed 3 bases and J 1 base; nucleotides not matched to a gene: 6. The CDR3 is made up of 16 amino acids. In germline, CDR1 is SGHRS, CDR2 YFSETQ.

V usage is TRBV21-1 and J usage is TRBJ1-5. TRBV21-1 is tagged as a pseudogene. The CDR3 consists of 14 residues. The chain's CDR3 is CASSKGAERQPQHF. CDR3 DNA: TGTGCCAGCAGCAAAGGGGCAGAGCGGCAGCCCCAGCATTTT.

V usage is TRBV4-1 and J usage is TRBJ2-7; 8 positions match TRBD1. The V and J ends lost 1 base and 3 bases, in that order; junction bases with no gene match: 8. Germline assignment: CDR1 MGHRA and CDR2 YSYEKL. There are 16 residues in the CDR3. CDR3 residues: CASSQVTPDRDYEQYF. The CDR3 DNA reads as TGCGCCAGCAGCCAAGTGACTCCGGACAGGGACTACGAGCAGTACTTC.

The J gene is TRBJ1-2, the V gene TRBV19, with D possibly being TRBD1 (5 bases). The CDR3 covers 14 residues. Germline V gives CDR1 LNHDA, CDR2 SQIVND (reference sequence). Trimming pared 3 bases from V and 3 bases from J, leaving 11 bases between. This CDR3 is CASSMDKWDYGYTF. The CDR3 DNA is TGTGCCAGTAGTATGGACAAATGGGACTATGGCTACACCTTC.

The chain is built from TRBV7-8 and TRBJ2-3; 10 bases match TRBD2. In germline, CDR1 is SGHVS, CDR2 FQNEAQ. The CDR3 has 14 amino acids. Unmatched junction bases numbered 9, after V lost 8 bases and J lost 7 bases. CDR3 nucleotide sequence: TGTGCCAGCGGGGCTAGCGGGAGTGAGTATACGCAGTATTTT. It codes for CASGASGSEYTQYF.

The CDR3 DNA follows: TGTGCCAGCAGCTTAAATAGGGGGCGGGGTGAGCAGTTCTTC. Translated, it gives CASSLNRGRGEQFF. The V call is TRBV11-2, the J call TRBJ2-1; D may be TRBD1 (7 bases). This CDR3 is built from 14 residues. Germline-derived CDR1 and CDR2 are SGHAT and FQNNGV. Trimming cost V 2 bases and J 9 bases, with 14 bases left between them.

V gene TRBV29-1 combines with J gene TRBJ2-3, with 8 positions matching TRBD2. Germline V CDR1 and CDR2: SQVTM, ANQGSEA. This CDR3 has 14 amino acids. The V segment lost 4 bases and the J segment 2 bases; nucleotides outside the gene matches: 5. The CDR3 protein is CSVVPSGPTDTQYF. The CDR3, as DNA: TGCAGCGTTGTGCCTAGCGGGCCCACAGATACGCAGTATTTT.

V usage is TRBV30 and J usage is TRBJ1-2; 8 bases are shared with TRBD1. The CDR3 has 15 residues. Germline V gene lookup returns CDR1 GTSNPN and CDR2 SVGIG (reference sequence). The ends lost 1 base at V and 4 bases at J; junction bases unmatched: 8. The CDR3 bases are TGTGCCTGGAGTGAATGGACAGGGAGCTCCTATGGCTACACCTTC. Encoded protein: CAWSEWTGSSYGYTF. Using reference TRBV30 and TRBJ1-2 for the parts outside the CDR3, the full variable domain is SQTIHQWPATLVQPVGSPLSLECTVEGTSNPNLYWYRQAAGRGLQLLFYSVGIGQISSEVPQNLSASRPQDRQFILSSKKLLLSDSGFYLCAWSEWTGSSYGYTFGSGTRLTVV.

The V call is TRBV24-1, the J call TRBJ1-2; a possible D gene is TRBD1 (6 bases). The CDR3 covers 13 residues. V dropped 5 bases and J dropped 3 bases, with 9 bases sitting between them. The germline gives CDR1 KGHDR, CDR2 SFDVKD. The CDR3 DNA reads TGTGCCACCAGTGTGGGGGCGTACTATGGCTACACCTTC. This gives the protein CATSVGAYYGYTF.

The CDR3 sequence: CATSDWGQDETQYF. CDR3 DNA: TGTGCCACCAGTGACTGGGGACAGGATGAGACCCAGTACTTC. The chain has TRBV24-1 and TRBJ2-5; TRBD1 agrees at 8 bases. V was pared by 4 bases and J by 5 bases, with 5 bases of the junction left unmatched. Germline V lookup: CDR1 KGHDR, CDR2 SFDVKD. This CDR3 region has 14 residues.

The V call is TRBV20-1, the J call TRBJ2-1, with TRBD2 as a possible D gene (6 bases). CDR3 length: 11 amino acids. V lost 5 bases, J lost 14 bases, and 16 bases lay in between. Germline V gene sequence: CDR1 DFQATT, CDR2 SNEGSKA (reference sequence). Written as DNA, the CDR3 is TGCAGTGCTCCGGGACTGATCCTTGAGTTCTTC. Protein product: CSAPGLILEFF.

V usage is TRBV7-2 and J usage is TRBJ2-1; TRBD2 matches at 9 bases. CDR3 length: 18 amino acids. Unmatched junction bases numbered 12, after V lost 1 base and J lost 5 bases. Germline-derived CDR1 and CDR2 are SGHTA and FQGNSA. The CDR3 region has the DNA TGTGCCAGCAGCTTAGGGTGGTCGAGCGGGAGGCCCGACAATGAGCAGTTCTTC. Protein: CASSLGWSSGRPDNEQFF. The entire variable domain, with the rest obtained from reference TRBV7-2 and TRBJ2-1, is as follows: GAGVSQSPSNKVTEKGKDVELRCDPISGHTALYWYRQSLGQGLEFLIYFQGNSAPDKSGLPSDRFSAERTGGSVSTLTIQRTQQEDSAVYLCASSLGWSSGRPDNEQFFGPGTRLTVL.

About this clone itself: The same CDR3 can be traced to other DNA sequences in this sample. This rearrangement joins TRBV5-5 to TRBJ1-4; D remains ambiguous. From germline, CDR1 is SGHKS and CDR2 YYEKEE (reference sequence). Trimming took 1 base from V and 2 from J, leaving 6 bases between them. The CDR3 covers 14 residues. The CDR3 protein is CASSLYLTNEKLFF. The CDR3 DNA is TGTGCCAGCAGCTTGTACTTGACTAATGAAAAACTGTTTTTT. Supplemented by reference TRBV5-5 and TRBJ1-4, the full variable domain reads DAGVTQSPTHLIKTRGQQVTLRCSPISGHKSVSWYQQVLGQGPQFIFQYYEKEERGRGNFPDRFSARQFPNYSSELNVNALLLGDSALYLCASSLYLTNEKLFFGSGTQLSVL.

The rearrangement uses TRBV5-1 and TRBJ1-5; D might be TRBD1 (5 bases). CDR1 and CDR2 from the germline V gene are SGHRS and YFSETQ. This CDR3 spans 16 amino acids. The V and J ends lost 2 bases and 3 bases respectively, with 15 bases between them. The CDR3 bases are TGCGCCAGCAGCTTAGAAGGAAGACAGAACAATCAGCCCCAGCATTTT. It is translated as CASSLEGRQNNQPQHF.

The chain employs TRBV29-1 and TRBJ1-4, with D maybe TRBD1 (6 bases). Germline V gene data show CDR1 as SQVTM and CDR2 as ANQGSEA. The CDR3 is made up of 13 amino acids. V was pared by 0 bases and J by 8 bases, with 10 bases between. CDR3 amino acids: CSVEEVQGEKLFF. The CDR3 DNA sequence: TGCAGCGTTGAAGAGGTCCAGGGGGAAAAACTGTTTTTT.

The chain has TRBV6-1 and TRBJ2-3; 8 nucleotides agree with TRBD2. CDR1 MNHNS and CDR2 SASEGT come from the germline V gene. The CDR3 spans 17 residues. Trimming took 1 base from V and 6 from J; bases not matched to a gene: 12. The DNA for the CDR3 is TGTGCCAGCAGTGAAGTGGTGCAGCGGGGGACCAGGGATACGCAGTATTTT. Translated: CASSEVVQRGTRDTQYF.

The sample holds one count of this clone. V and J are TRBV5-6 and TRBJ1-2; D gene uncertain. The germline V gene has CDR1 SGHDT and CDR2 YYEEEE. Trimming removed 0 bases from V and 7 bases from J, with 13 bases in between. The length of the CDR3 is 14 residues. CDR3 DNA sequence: TGTGCCAGCAGCTTGGAGGTTGGGAGTGGTGGCTACACCTTC. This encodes CASSLEVGSGGYTF.

CDR3 in amino acids: CASSQGGLSNSPLHF. The CDR3 region has the DNA TGTGCCAGCAGCCAAGGGGGACTCAGTAATTCACCCCTCCACTTT. This chain links TRBV3-1 (or the pseudogene TRBV3-2) with TRBJ1-6; possible D gene TRBD1, 5 bases. The CDR3 has 15 amino acids. CDR1 is LGHDT, CDR2 YNNKEL, per germline (reference sequence). V was clipped by 1 base and J by 6 bases, with 10 bases between them.

DNA for the CDR3: TGTGCCAGCAGCTTAGAACCAACAGGTTGGAGTGGCTACACCTTC. Encoded protein: CASSLEPTGWSGYTF. This rearrangement joins TRBV11-2 to TRBJ1-2; weak D call: TRBD1 (5 bases). This CDR3 has 15 amino acids. CDR1 is SGHAT and CDR2 is FQNNGV in the germline V gene. V lost 0 bases, J lost 7 bases, and 15 bases lay in between. Full variable domain (remainder filled in from reference TRBV11-2 and TRBJ1-2): EAGVAQSPRYKIIEKRQSVAFWCNPISGHATLYWYQQILGQGPKLLIQFQNNGVVDDSQLPKDRFSAERLKGVDSTLKIQPAKLEDSAVYLCASSLEPTGWSGYTFGSGTRLTVV.

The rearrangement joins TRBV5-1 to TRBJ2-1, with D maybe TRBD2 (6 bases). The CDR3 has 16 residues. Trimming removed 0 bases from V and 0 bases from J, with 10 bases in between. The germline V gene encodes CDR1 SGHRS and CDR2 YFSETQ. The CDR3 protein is CASSLAGESSYNEQFF. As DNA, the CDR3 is TGCGCCAGCAGCTTGGCGGGGGAGAGCTCCTACAATGAGCAGTTCTTC. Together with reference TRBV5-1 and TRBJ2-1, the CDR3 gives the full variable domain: KAGVTQTPRYLIKTRGQQVTLSCSPISGHRSVSWYQQTPGQGLQFLFEYFSETQRNKGNFPGRFSGRQFSNSRSEMNVSTLELGDSALYLCASSLAGESSYNEQFFGPGTRLTVL.

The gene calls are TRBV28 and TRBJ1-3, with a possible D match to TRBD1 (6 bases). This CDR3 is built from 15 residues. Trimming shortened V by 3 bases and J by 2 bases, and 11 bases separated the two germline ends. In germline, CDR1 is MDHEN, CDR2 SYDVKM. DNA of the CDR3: TGTGCCAGCAGTTTGCAGGGGTCGGCTGGAAACACCATATATTTT. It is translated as CASSLQGSAGNTIYF.